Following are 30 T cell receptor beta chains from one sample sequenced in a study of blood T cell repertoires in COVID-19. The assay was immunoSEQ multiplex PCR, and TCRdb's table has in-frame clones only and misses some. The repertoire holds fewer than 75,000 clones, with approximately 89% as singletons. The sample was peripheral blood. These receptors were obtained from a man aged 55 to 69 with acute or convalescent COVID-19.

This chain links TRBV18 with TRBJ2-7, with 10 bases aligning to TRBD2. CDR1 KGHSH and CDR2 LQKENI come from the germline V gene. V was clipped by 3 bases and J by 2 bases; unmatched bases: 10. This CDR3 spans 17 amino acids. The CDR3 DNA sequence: TGTGCCAGCTCACCTCCCCGGAGCGGGGGGGCCCCCTACGAGCAGTACTTC. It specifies CASSPPRSGGAPYEQYF.

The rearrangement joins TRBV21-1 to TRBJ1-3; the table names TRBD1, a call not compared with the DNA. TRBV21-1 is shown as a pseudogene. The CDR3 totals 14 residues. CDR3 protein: CASSKQDPGNTIYF. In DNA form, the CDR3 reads TGTGCCAGCAGCAAACAGGATCCTGGAAACACCATATATTTT.

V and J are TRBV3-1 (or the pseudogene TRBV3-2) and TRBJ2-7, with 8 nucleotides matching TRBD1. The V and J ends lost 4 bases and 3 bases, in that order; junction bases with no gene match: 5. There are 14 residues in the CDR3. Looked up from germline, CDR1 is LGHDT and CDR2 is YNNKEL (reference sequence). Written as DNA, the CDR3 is TGTGCCAGCAGCCTGAGACAGGGGTACTACGAGCAGTACTTC. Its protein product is CASSLRQGYYEQYF.

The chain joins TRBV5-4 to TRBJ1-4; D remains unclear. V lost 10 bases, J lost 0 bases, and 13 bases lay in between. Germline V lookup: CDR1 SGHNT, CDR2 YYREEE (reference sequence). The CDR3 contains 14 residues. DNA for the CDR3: TGTGCCTTTTCAGAGGGTGCAACTAATGAAAAACTGTTTTTT. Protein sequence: CAFSEGATNEKLFF.

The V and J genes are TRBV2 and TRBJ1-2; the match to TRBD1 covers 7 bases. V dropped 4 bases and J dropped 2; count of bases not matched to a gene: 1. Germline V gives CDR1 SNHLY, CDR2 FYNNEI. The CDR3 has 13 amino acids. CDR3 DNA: TGTGCCAGCAGTGGACAGGGAAACTATGGCTACACCTTC. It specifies CASSGQGNYGYTF.

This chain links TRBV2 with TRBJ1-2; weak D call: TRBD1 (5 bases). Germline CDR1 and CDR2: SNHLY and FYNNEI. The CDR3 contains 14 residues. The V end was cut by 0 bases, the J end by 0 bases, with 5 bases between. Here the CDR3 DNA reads TGTGCCAGCAGTGAAGCGACAGCTAACTATGGCTACACCTTC. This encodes CASSEATANYGYTF.

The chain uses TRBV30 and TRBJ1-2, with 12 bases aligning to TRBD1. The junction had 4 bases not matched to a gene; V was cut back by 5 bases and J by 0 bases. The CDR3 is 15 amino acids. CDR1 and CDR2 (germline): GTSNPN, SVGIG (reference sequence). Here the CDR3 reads CAWAGTGGSNYGYTF. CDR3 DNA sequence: TGTGCCTGGGCCGGGACAGGGGGCTCTAACTATGGCTACACCTTC. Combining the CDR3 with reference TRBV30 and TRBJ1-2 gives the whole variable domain SQTIHQWPATLVQPVGSPLSLECTVEGTSNPNLYWYRQAAGRGLQLLFYSVGIGQISSEVPQNLSASRPQDRQFILSSKKLLLSDSGFYLCAWAGTGGSNYGYTFGSGTRLTVV.

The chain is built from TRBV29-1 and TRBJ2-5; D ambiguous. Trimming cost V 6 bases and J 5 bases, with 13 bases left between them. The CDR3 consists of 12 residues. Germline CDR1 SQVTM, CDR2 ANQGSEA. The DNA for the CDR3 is TGCAGCGTAAATACTGGGCTGGAGACCCAGTACTTC. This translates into CSVNTGLETQYF. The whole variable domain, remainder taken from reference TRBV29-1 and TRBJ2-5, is SAVISQKPSRDICQRGTSLTIQCQVDSQVTMMFWYRQQPGQSLTLIATANQGSEATYESGFVIDKFPISRPNLTFSTLTVSNMSPEDSSIYLCSVNTGLETQYFGPGTRLLVL.

The DNA for the CDR3 is TGTGCCAGCAGCTTAGGGGCAGGGTATGGCTACACCTTC. Translated: CASSLGAGYGYTF. V and J are TRBV7-2 and TRBJ1-2, with D maybe TRBD1 (5 bases). Germline CDR1 reads SGHTA; CDR2 reads FQGNSA. This CDR3 comprises 13 residues. Trimming took off 1 base at V and 5 bases at J, with 8 bases between the two ends.

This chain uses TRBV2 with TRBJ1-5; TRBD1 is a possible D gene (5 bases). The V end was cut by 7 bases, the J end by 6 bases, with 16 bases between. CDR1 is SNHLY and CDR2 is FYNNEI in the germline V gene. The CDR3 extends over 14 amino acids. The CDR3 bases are TGTGCCAGCACCCAGGACACTACGGGTCAGCCCCAGCATTTT. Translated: CASTQDTTGQPQHF.

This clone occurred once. Written as DNA, the CDR3 is TGCAGCGTTTTGATTCAGGGAAATACTGAAGCTTTCTTT. Amino acids: CSVLIQGNTEAFF. The chain uses TRBV29-1 and TRBJ1-1, with TRBD1 as a possible D gene (5 bases). This CDR3 spans 13 amino acids. The germline V gene has CDR1 SQVTM and CDR2 ANQGSEA. The V and J ends lost 5 bases and 5 bases respectively, with 15 bases between them.

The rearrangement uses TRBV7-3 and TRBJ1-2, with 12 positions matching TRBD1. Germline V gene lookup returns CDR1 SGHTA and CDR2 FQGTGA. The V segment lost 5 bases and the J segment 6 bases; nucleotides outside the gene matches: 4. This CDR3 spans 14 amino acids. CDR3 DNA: TGTGCCAGCAGCCCCGGGACAGGGGGCGATGGCTACACCTTC. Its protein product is CASSPGTGGDGYTF. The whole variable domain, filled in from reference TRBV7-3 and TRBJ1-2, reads GAGVSQTPSNKVTEKGKYVELRCDPISGHTALYWYRQSLGQGPEFLIYFQGTGAADDSGLPNDRFFAVRPEGSVSTLKIQRTERGDSAVYLCASSPGTGGDGYTFGSGTRLTVV.

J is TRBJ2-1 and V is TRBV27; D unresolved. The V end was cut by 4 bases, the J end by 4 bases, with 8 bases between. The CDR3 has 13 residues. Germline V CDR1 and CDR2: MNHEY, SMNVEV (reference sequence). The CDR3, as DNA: TGTGCCAGCAGTTCCCTAACTTACAATGAGCAGTTCTTC. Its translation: CASSSLTYNEQFF.

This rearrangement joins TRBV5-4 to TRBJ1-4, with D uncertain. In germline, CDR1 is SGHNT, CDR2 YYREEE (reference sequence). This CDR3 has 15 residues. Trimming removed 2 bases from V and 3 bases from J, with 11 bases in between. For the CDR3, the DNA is TGTGCCAGCAGCTTCAAGTCATCGGCTAATGAAAAACTGTTTTTT. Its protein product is CASSFKSSANEKLFF.

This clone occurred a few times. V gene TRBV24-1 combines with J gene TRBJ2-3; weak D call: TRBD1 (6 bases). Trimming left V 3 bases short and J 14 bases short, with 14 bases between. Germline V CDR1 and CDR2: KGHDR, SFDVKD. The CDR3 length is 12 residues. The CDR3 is CATSDLGDTRYF. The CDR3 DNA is TGTGCCACCAGTGATCTGGGGGACACACGGTATTTT.

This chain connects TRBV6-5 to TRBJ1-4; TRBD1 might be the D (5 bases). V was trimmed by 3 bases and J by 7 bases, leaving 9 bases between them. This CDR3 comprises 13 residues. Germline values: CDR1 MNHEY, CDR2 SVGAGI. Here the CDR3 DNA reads TGTGCCAGCAGTTATGGACAACGTGAAAAACTGTTTTTT. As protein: CASSYGQREKLFF.

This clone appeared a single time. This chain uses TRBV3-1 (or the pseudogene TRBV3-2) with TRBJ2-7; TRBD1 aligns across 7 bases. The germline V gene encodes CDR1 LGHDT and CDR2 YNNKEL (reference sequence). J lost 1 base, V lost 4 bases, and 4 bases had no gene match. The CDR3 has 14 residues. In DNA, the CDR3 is TGTGCCAGCAGCCCCGGGACAGATTCCTACGAGCAGTACTTC. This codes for CASSPGTDSYEQYF.

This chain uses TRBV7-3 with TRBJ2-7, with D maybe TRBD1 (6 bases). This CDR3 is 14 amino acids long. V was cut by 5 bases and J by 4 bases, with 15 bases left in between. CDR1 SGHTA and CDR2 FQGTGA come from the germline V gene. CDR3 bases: TGTGCCAGCAGCACGACAGGTTATTATTACGAGCAGTACTTC. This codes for CASSTTGYYYEQYF.

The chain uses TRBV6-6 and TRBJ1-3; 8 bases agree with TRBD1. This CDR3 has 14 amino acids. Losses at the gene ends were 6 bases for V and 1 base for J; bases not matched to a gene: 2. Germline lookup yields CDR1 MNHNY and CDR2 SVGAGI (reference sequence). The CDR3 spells CASSWDRSGNTIYF. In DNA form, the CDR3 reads TGTGCCAGCAGCTGGGACAGGTCTGGAAACACCATATATTTT.

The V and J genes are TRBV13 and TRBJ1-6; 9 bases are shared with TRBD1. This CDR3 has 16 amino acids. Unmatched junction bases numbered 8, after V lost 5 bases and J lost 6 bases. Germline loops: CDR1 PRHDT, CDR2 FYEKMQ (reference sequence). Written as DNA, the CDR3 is TGTGCCAGCAGCCTCGGACAGGGGATGGGTAATTCACCCCTCCACTTT. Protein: CASSLGQGMGNSPLHF.

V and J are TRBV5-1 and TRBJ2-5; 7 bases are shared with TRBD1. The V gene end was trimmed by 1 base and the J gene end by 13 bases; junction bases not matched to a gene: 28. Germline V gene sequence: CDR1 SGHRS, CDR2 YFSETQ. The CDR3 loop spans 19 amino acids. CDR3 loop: CASSLKPGQTYGIERSTYF. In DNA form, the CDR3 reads TGCGCCAGCAGCTTGAAACCGGGACAGACCTATGGAATCGAACGTTCTACGTACTTC.

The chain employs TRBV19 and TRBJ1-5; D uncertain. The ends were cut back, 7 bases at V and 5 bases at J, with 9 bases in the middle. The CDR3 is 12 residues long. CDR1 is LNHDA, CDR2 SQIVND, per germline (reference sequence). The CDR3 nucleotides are TGTGCCAGTAAGCTGTACGATCAGCCCCAGCATTTT. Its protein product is CASKLYDQPQHF.

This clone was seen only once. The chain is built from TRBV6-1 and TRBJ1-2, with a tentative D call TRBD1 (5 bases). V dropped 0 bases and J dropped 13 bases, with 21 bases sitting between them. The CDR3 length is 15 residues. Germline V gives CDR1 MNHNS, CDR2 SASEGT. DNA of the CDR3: TGTGCCAGCAGTGAAGCGCACACAGGCCTTTCTATGCTCACCTTC. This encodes CASSEAHTGLSMLTF.

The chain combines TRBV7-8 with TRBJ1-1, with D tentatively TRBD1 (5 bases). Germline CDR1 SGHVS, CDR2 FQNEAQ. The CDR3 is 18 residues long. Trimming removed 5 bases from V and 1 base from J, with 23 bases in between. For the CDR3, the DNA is TGTGCCAGCAGCCCTTTTGATCCGGGGCGGAGGGCGAACACTGAAGCTTTCTTT. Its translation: CASSPFDPGRRANTEAFF.

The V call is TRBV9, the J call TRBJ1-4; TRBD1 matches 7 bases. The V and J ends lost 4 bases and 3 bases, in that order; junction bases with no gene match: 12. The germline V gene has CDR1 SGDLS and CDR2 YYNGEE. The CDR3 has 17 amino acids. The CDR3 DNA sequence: TGTGCCAGCAGCCACCGAACCGGGACAGAACCTAATGAAAAACTGTTTTTT. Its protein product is CASSHRTGTEPNEKLFF.

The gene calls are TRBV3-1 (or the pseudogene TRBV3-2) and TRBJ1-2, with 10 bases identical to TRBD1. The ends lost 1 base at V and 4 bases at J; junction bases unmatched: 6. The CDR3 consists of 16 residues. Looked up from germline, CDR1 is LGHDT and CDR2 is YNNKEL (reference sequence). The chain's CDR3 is CASSQVGTGDFYGYTF. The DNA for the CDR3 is TGTGCCAGCAGCCAAGTCGGGACAGGGGATTTCTATGGCTACACCTTC.

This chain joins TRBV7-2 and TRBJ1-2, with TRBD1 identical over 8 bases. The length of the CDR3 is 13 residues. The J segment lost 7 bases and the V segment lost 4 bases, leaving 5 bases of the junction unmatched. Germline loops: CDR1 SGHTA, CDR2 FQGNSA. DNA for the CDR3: TGTGCCAGCAGCTCAGGACAGGGTCTTGGCTACACCTTC. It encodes CASSSGQGLGYTF.

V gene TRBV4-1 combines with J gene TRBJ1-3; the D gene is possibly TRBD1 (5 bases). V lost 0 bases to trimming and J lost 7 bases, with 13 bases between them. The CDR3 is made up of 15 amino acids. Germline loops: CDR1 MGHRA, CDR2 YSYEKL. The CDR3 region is CASSQDRAGRNTIYF. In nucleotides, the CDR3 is TGCGCCAGCAGCCAAGATCGTGCGGGGCGGAACACCATATATTTT.

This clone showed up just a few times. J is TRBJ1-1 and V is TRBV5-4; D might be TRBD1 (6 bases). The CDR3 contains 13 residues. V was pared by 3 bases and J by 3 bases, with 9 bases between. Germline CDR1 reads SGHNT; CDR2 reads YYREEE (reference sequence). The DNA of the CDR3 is TGTGCCAGCAGCTCCTGGACAGACACTGAAGCTTTCTTT. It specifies CASSSWTDTEAFF.

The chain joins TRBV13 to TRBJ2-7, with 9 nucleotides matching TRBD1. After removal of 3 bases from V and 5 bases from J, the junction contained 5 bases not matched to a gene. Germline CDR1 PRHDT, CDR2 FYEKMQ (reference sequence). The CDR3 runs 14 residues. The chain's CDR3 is CASSFWTGENEQYF. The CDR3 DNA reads TGTGCCAGCAGCTTTTGGACAGGGGAAAACGAGCAGTACTTC.